Shown below are 16 T cell receptor beta chains from a single sample sequenced in a study of blood T cell repertoires in COVID-19. Here immunoSEQ multiplex PCR was the method, and the copy in TCRdb shows in-frame clones only, minus some. The table shows around 150,000 clones, with around four fifths occurring only once. Sequencing input: peripheral blood. These receptors were collected from a woman aged 80 or older with acute or convalescent COVID-19.

This rearrangement joins TRBV6-5 to TRBJ1-6; no clear D gene. Germline loops: CDR1 MNHEY, CDR2 SVGAGI. Trimming took off 0 bases at V and 7 bases at J, with 13 bases between the two ends. CDR3 length equals 16 residues. CDR3 nucleotides: TGTGCCAGCAGTTACTCCTCTTGGAGCAAGAATTCACCCCTCCACTTT. Translated: CASSYSSWSKNSPLHF.

The J gene is TRBJ2-7, the V gene TRBV19, with a weak D call TRBD2 (6 bases). V lost 1 base and J lost 6, with 13 bases in between. The CDR3 has 14 residues. The germline V gene encodes CDR1 LNHDA and CDR2 SQIVND (reference sequence). The CDR3 protein is CASSIGTGAREQYF. CDR3 bases: TGTGCCAGTAGTATAGGGACGGGAGCTCGCGAGCAGTACTTC.

V gene TRBV18 combines with J gene TRBJ2-7; 7 bases line up with TRBD2. Germline V CDR1 and CDR2: KGHSH, LQKENI. This CDR3 spans 14 amino acids. V was pared by 1 base and J by 2 bases, with 2 bases of the junction left unmatched. This CDR3 is CASSPRRETYEQYF. The CDR3 nucleotides are TGTGCCAGCTCACCACGGCGGGAGACCTACGAGCAGTACTTC.

There are a few counts of this clone. This sequence joins TRBV19 and TRBJ2-3; no clear D. V was cut by 7 bases and J by 2 bases, with 13 bases left in between. Germline values: CDR1 LNHDA, CDR2 SQIVND (reference sequence). The CDR3 has 14 amino acids. The CDR3 DNA follows: TGTGCCAGTACGGGTTCACGGCCCACAGATACGCAGTATTTT. Translation: CASTGSRPTDTQYF.

This chain links TRBV6-1 with TRBJ1-1; D uncertain. The V gene's germline CDR1 is MNHNS and CDR2 SASEGT. The CDR3 consists of 12 residues. Trimming removed 7 bases at V and 0 bases at J, with 6 bases between. The CDR3 sequence: CASKRVNTEAFF. DNA of the CDR3: TGTGCCAGCAAAAGAGTGAACACTGAAGCTTTCTTT.

The chain couples TRBV28 to TRBJ2-1; D is ambiguous. The germline gives CDR1 MDHEN, CDR2 SYDVKM. This CDR3 spans 13 amino acids. V shed 2 bases and J shed 6 bases, with 8 bases lying between them. The CDR3 sequence is CASSLADINEQFF. Written as DNA, the CDR3 is TGTGCCAGCAGTTTAGCAGATATCAATGAGCAGTTCTTC. Drawing the rest from reference TRBV28 and TRBJ2-1, the complete variable domain is DVKVTQSSRYLVKRTGEKVFLECVQDMDHENMFWYRQDPGLGLRLIYFSYDVKMKEKGDIPEGYSVSREKKERFSLILESASTNQTSMYLCASSLADINEQFFGPGTRLTVL.

The gene calls are TRBV10-3 and TRBJ2-2; 8 positions agree with TRBD1. The ends lost 5 bases at V and 2 bases at J; junction bases unmatched: 10. Germline values: CDR1 ENHRY, CDR2 SYGVKD. The CDR3 is made up of 17 amino acids. The CDR3 protein is CAISKLDRGGNTGELFF. CDR3 coding DNA: TGTGCCATCAGTAAGTTAGACAGGGGAGGAAACACCGGGGAGCTGTTTTTT.

The chain links TRBV30 to TRBJ1-5; possible D gene TRBD1, 5 bases. The ends were cut back, 5 bases at V and 6 bases at J, with 14 bases in the middle. Germline CDR1 GTSNPN, CDR2 SVGIG (reference sequence). This CDR3 region has 13 residues. CDR3 sequence reads: CAWALGVSQPQHF. In DNA form, the CDR3 reads TGTGCCTGGGCCTTAGGGGTATCTCAGCCCCAGCATTTT.

The V and J genes are TRBV7-9 and TRBJ1-2, with D tentatively TRBD1 (6 bases). This CDR3 has 16 residues. Trimming cost V 5 bases and J 3 bases, with 19 bases left between them. The germline V gene encodes CDR1 SEHNR and CDR2 FQNEAQ (reference sequence). CDR3 region: CASSAQQGLGDYGYTF. The DNA of the CDR3 is TGTGCCAGCAGCGCACAACAGGGCCTTGGTGACTATGGCTACACCTTC.

The rearrangement links TRBV14 to TRBJ1-3; no firm D call. The CDR3 consists of 14 residues. From germline, CDR1 is SGHDN and CDR2 FVKESK. The ends were cut back, 5 bases at V and 2 bases at J, with 10 bases in the middle. The CDR3 sequence is CASSVAPAGNTIYF. CDR3 DNA sequence: TGTGCCAGCAGCGTCGCACCGGCTGGAAACACCATATATTTT.

Comment on this clone: Other DNA sequences in the sample encode the same CDR3. This chain links TRBV7-9 with TRBJ1-2; 9 bases agree with TRBD1. Germline CDR1 SEHNR, CDR2 FQNEAQ (reference sequence). The CDR3 length is 14 residues. The V gene end was trimmed by 5 bases and the J gene end by 2 bases; junction bases not matched to a gene: 3. CDR3 amino acids: CASSPGQGNYGYTF. The CDR3 DNA reads as TGTGCCAGCAGCCCGGGACAGGGAAACTATGGCTACACCTTC.

In this sample, this clone turned up once. The chain carries TRBV3-1 (or the pseudogene TRBV3-2) and TRBJ2-5, with a weak D call TRBD1 (6 bases). CDR1 is LGHDT and CDR2 is YNNKEL in the germline V gene (reference sequence). V gave up 0 bases and J gave up 7 bases, with 15 bases separating them. This CDR3 has 15 residues. In DNA, the CDR3 is TGTGCCAGCAGCCAAGATTCAGGGGTTGGTGTGACCCAGTACTTC. Its protein product is CASSQDSGVGVTQYF.

This clone was picked up a small number of times. This chain links TRBV27 with TRBJ1-2, with TRBD1 matching 7 bases. The germline CDR1 and CDR2 sequences are MNHEY and SMNVEV (reference sequence). V shed 4 bases, J shed 13 bases, and the junction held 9 bases outside the gene matches. The CDR3 contains 12 residues. DNA for the CDR3: TGTGCCAGCAGTTCACTCCAAGACAGGGCCACCTTC. Translation: CASSSLQDRATF.

The V and J genes are TRBV19 and TRBJ2-6; D perhaps matches TRBD1 (6 bases). This CDR3 contains 17 residues. The V gene lost 3 bases and the J gene lost 2 bases, with 14 bases spanning the gap. Germline CDR1 LNHDA, CDR2 SQIVND (reference sequence). The CDR3: CASSIGPNRAGANVLTF. The CDR3 coding sequence is TGTGCCAGTAGTATCGGCCCAAACAGGGCTGGGGCCAACGTCCTGACTTTC.

The genes are TRBV5-6 and TRBJ2-5; 7 bases are a match to TRBD1. The V gene's germline CDR1 is SGHDT and CDR2 YYEEEE. The CDR3 length is 14 residues. V gave up 4 bases and J gave up 5 bases; unmatched junction bases: 8. The CDR3 loop is CASSHDRVKETQYF. The CDR3 coding sequence is TGTGCCAGCAGCCATGACAGGGTGAAGGAGACCCAGTACTTC.

This clone appeared once. The chain couples TRBV4-1 to TRBJ1-2; 7 bases match TRBD1. In germline, CDR1 is MGHRA, CDR2 YSYEKL. V lost 0 bases, J lost 3 bases, and 4 bases stayed unmatched. The CDR3 consists of 15 residues. The CDR3 coding sequence is TGCGCCAGCAGCCAAGATCCAGGGGGATACTATGGCTACACCTTC. It encodes CASSQDPGGYYGYTF.